Many counts were recorded for the clone carrying this T cell receptor beta chain. The data stem from a study of T cells in Graves' hyperthyroidism and ophthalmopathy. Trimming shortened V by 8 bases and J by 7 bases, and 20 bases separated the two germline ends. Germline assignment: CDR1 MNHNS and CDR2 SASEGT. CDR3 length: 14 residues. RNA transcripts provided the source from which TCR beta CDR3 regions were amplified. TCR CDR3 underwent first-round RT-PCR with the HTBI primer set. MiXCR was run by TCRdb on the multiplex PCR reads, yielding one entry per CDR3 protein. Among around 350,000 distinct CDR3 sequences listed, about 18% were seen once.

What was sequenced was blood. The chain has TRBV6-1 and TRBJ2-5; D might be TRBD1 or TRBD2, each matching 6 bases. This sequence originates from a woman between 18 and 30 years old with Graves' hyperthyroidism. The CDR3 reads CASSNRGSGATQYF. In DNA form, the CDR3 reads TGTGCCAGCTCGAACCGGGGCTCGGGGGCGACCCAGTACTTC.